This section outlines one T cell receptor beta chain sequence together with its context. Its antigen target is currently unknown. Per-nucleotide qualities are absent, and no much larger clonotype sits a single base away. The sample belongs to a study of blood T cell repertoires in COVID-19 (dated by TCRdb to 2019 to 2021). Turning to the overall study: Samples covering the acute and convalescent phases of COVID-19 were provided by collaborators in the United States, Italy and Spain. The repertoires were released in a freely available public database meant as a resource for research on the immune response to SARS-CoV-2. The material from the prospective study consisted of cDNA or gDNA derived from T cells, B-cell-depleted T cells, or PBMCs. Samples came from the ongoing ImmuneRACE study (first 160 participants) plus 1,254 subjects from 6 global collaborators. Where available, HLA class I and class II types were obtained from metadata supplied by the sample provider rather than from assay-based typing. The dataset comprised deeply sampled blood TCRbeta repertoires from subjects exposed to, actively infected with, or recovered from COVID-19. Sample metadata almost always included a de-identified subject ID, COVID-19 status, age in years and sex.

Broad study findings and their caveats: How much clinical and demographic metadata was included differed by source and by participant, and the metadata was provided uncurated.

Participants in the prospective study were enrolled through a virtual design, were aged roughly 18 to 90 years, and lived in under 25 United States geographic areas. In the prospective study, participants were assigned to cohorts based on the clinical history participants reported in a screening survey and a study questionnaire. ImmuneRACE Cohort 3 recovered participants were defined by two consecutive negative NP/OP PCR tests, healthcare professional clearance, or symptom resolution. Each participant in the prospective study had whole blood, serum and a nasopharyngeal or oropharyngeal swab collected by mobile phlebotomists. Additional blood draws and questionnaires over a roughly two-month period could optionally be provided by prospective study participants. Before DNA extraction, blood samples from the prospective study were shipped at room temperature or frozen. In the germline V gene, CDR1 corresponds to SGHTA and CDR2 to FQGTGA. For this chain, trimming is 1 base at the V end and 5 bases at the J end, and the number of junction bases without a gene match is 9. The CDR3 goes from the cysteine to the phenylalanine over 16 residues. The retained sequence is limited to the CDR3, 48 bases, with the frame set at the first base.

The immunoSEQ Assay, a bias-controlled multiplex PCR, was used to amplify TCRbeta CDR3 regions from genomic DNA. The source study handled its data this way. Nucleated cell counts per sample were estimated from amplification of reference gene primers within the assay. To quantify the absolute abundance of each unique TCRbeta CDR3 rearrangement, sequence reads were collapsed and filtered. For each sample, productive Simpson clonality was calculated by taking the square root of Simpson's diversity index across productive rearrangements. What TCRdb holds here is the immuneACCESS table cut down to in-frame rearrangements. Part of the clones is not present; checked against another copy, under half of the missing clones reflect an unresolved V gene, and the others are unexplained. V and J calls and clone size are given by that table; D and trimming were obtained from the DNA. The sample table records about 300,000 clones; 70% to 90% of these occur just once. Approximately 5% of the sample is in the top ten clones.

The origin of this receptor is a woman younger than 45 who had recovered from COVID-19. Source material: PBMCs or T cells enriched from blood (not recorded which). The chain employs TRBV7-3 and TRBJ2-5; TRBD1 lines up with 8 middle nucleotides. The nucleotides are TGTGCCAGCAGCTTAAGCGGCAGGGGGCAGGGGGAGACCCAGTACTTC. This sequence encodes CASSLSGRGQGETQYF.